The next 11 T cell receptor beta chains were all read from a single sample in a study of blood T cell repertoires in COVID-19. Only in-frame clones appear in the TCRdb table, and some are missing; sequencing was by immunoSEQ multiplex PCR. This table holds 170,000 or so clones, 70% to 90% found once. The sample was peripheral blood. The receptors stem from a man between 50 and 59 years old with active or convalescent COVID-19.

The gene calls are TRBV15 and TRBJ1-1, with 12 bases aligning to TRBD1. The CDR3 length is 18 residues. The trim removed 4 bases at V and 0 bases at J, leaving 9 bases unmatched. Germline lookup yields CDR1 LNHNV and CDR2 YYDKDF (reference sequence). DNA for the CDR3: TGTGCCACCAGCATCCAGGGACAGGGGGCGGTCATGAACACTGAAGCTTTCTTT. Protein: CATSIQGQGAVMNTEAFF.

The chain couples TRBV7-2 to TRBJ1-2; TRBD1 aligns across 10 bases. This CDR3 contains 14 residues. J gave up 3 bases and V 4 bases, and 2 bases lay outside the gene matches. Germline values: CDR1 SGHTA, CDR2 FQGNSA. The chain's CDR3 is CASSSGTGDYGYTF. Written as DNA, the CDR3 is TGTGCCAGCAGCTCCGGGACAGGGGACTATGGCTACACCTTC.

The chain couples TRBV3-1 (or the pseudogene TRBV3-2) to TRBJ1-2, with TRBD1 as a possible D gene (6 bases). Per the germline V gene, CDR1 is LGHDT and CDR2 is YNNKEL (reference sequence). The CDR3 is 14 residues long. With 0 bases removed from V and 8 bases from J, the gap between germline ends came to 13 bases. CDR3 sequence reads: CASSQERQVGGYTF. The DNA of the CDR3 is TGTGCCAGCAGCCAAGAGCGACAGGTGGGCGGCTACACCTTC.

This chain connects TRBV19 to TRBJ2-7; 16 bases map to TRBD2. CDR3 length: 15 residues. V lost 6 bases and J lost 10; bases outside the gene matches: 9. Germline assignment: CDR1 LNHDA and CDR2 SQIVND (reference sequence). The CDR3: CASSPPGLAGGQQYF. The CDR3 DNA sequence: TGTGCCAGTAGCCCCCCGGGACTAGCGGGAGGGCAACAGTACTTC.

Comments on this clone: Additional DNA sequences in this sample encode the identical CDR3. The genes are TRBV6-6 and TRBJ1-5, with D possibly TRBD1 on 5 matching bases. The CDR3 is 14 residues long. Germline-derived CDR1 and CDR2 are MNHNY and SVGAGI (reference sequence). The V end was cut by 6 bases, the J end by 0 bases, with 9 bases between. This chain's CDR3 is CASSPTDSNQPQHF. The CDR3 DNA reads TGTGCCAGCAGCCCGACAGATAGCAATCAGCCCCAGCATTTT.

The V call is TRBV5-4, the J call TRBJ2-3, with 8 bases matching TRBD2. Per the germline V gene, CDR1 is SGHNT and CDR2 is YYREEE (reference sequence). V was clipped by 2 bases and J by 0 bases; unmatched bases: 8. CDR3 length: 17 residues. Written as DNA, the CDR3 is TGTGCCAGCAGCTTTGGGGGCGCTAGCGGGAGCACAGATACGCAGTATTTT. Protein product: CASSFGGASGSTDTQYF.

The chain recombines TRBV7-9 with TRBJ2-3, with D hard to call. Germline V gene sequence: CDR1 SEHNR, CDR2 FQNEAQ (reference sequence). CDR3 size: 14 residues. The ends were cut back, 1 base at V and 4 bases at J, with 9 bases in the middle. CDR3 DNA: TGTGCCAGCAGCTTAGGGCAGACTGCAGATACGCAGTATTTT. Its translation is CASSLGQTADTQYF.

The rearrangement links TRBV30 to TRBJ2-3, with TRBD2 identical over 8 bases. In germline, CDR1 is GTSNPN, CDR2 SVGIG (reference sequence). After removal of 0 bases from V and 12 bases from J, the junction contained 11 bases not matched to a gene. The CDR3 is 14 residues long. CDR3 sequence: CAWSVFQAGEPQYF. The DNA for the CDR3 is TGTGCCTGGAGTGTTTTTCAAGCGGGGGAGCCCCAGTATTTT.

This chain uses TRBV29-1 with TRBJ2-1; 13 bases align to TRBD2. V trimming: 6 bases; J trimming: 8 bases; junction bases outside the gene matches: 7. Germline values: CDR1 SQVTM, CDR2 ANQGSEA. There are 14 residues in the CDR3. The CDR3: CSVGLAGRGYEQFF. CDR3 in DNA: TGCAGCGTGGGACTAGCGGGAAGGGGATATGAGCAGTTCTTC.

The gene calls are TRBV2 and TRBJ2-3, with D possibly matching TRBD2 (7 bases). Germline V CDR1 and CDR2: SNHLY, FYNNEI. The CDR3 loop spans 15 amino acids. The V end was cut by 4 bases, the J end by 2 bases, with 13 bases between. The CDR3 region is CASSVGGPYTDTQYF. The CDR3 DNA is TGTGCCAGCAGTGTGGGGGGGCCCTACACAGATACGCAGTATTTT.

The rearrangement joins TRBV9 to TRBJ2-7; TRBD1 matches 7 bases. V gave up 4 bases and J gave up 6 bases; unmatched junction bases: 13. The CDR3 is 15 amino acids. Germline V lookup: CDR1 SGDLS, CDR2 YYNGEE. CDR3 amino acids: CASSTRDRVDAEQYF. The CDR3 DNA sequence: TGTGCCAGCAGCACACGTGACAGGGTGGATGCCGAGCAGTACTTC.